Shown below are 19 T cell receptor beta chains from a single sample sequenced in a study of blood T cell repertoires in COVID-19. Sequencing was performed with immunoSEQ multiplex PCR; in TCRdb, only in-frame clones are kept and a portion is missing. The profile shows fewer than 300,000 clones, 65% to 90% of them singletons. Source material: peripheral blood. Receptor source: a man aged 50-60 years with active or convalescent COVID-19.

This rearrangement joins TRBV9 to TRBJ2-1, with TRBD2 as a possible D gene (6 bases). V gave up 4 bases and J gave up 0 bases, with 17 bases separating them. Germline CDR1 reads SGDLS; CDR2 reads YYNGEE. This CDR3 comprises 17 residues. The CDR3 here is CASSKPKGGRSYNEQFF. In nucleotides, the CDR3 is TGTGCCAGCAGCAAACCTAAGGGAGGCCGCTCCTACAATGAGCAGTTCTTC.

This clone was counted a single time. The chain couples TRBV12-3 or TRBV12-4 to TRBJ2-2; D is ambiguous. The CDR3 runs 12 residues. With 1 base removed from V and 7 bases from J, the gap between germline ends came to 4 bases. In DNA form, the CDR3 reads TGTGCCAGCAGTTTAGGCGTCGGGGAGCTGTTTTTT. The encoded protein is CASSLGVGELFF.

V usage is TRBV19 and J usage is TRBJ2-7; D is possibly TRBD1 (7 bases). There are 12 residues in the CDR3. The V end lost 8 bases, the J end lost 3 bases, and 11 bases lay between the germline ends. The germline V gene encodes CDR1 LNHDA and CDR2 SQIVND (reference sequence). The CDR3 loop reads CASAGTDYEQYF. The CDR3 bases are TGTGCCAGTGCGGGGACAGACTACGAGCAGTACTTC.

This CDR3 is CARGWDRGTEAFF. CDR3 DNA: TGTGCCAGGGGGTGGGACAGGGGCACTGAAGCTTTCTTT. V is TRBV6-4 and J is TRBJ1-1, with 10 bases aligning to TRBD1. Trimming took 9 bases from V and 4 from J; bases not matched to a gene: 5. This CDR3 contains 13 residues. Germline CDR1 is MRHNA and CDR2 is SNTAGT.

The genes are TRBV19 and TRBJ1-2; D ambiguous. The germline gives CDR1 LNHDA, CDR2 SQIVND (reference sequence). The CDR3 is made up of 14 amino acids. Trimming stripped 3 bases from V and 1 base from J, with 9 bases between. CDR3 region: CASSMGRINYGYTF. In DNA form, the CDR3 reads TGTGCCAGTAGTATGGGCAGGATTAACTATGGCTACACCTTC. Complete variable domain (other parts from reference TRBV19 and TRBJ1-2): DGGITQSPKYLFRKEGQNVTLSCEQNLNHDAMYWYRQDPGQGLRLIYYSQIVNDFQKGDIAEGYSVSREKKESFPLTVTSAQKNPTAFYLCASSMGRINYGYTFGSGTRLTVV.

The rearrangement uses TRBV19 and TRBJ2-3; 8 nucleotides agree with TRBD1. The CDR3 runs 15 residues. CDR1 LNHDA and CDR2 SQIVND come from the germline V gene (reference sequence). The ends lost 5 bases at V and 3 bases at J; junction bases unmatched: 7. In nucleotides, the CDR3 is TGTGCCAGTAGTCCGCGACAGGGGCAAACAGATACGCAGTATTTT. This codes for CASSPRQGQTDTQYF. Filled out from reference TRBV19 and TRBJ2-3, the complete variable domain reads DGGITQSPKYLFRKEGQNVTLSCEQNLNHDAMYWYRQDPGQGLRLIYYSQIVNDFQKGDIAEGYSVSREKKESFPLTVTSAQKNPTAFYLCASSPRQGQTDTQYFGPGTRLTVL.

This chain connects TRBV18 to TRBJ1-1; D is unresolved. The germline CDR1 and CDR2 sequences are KGHSH and LQKENI. V gave up 6 bases and J gave up 4 bases, with 12 bases separating them. The CDR3 runs to 13 residues. The CDR3 DNA sequence: TGTGCCAGCTCCCCCAGAACGGGCACTGAAGCTTTCTTT. Amino acids: CASSPRTGTEAFF.

The chain employs TRBV9 and TRBJ1-4; D is possibly TRBD1 (6 bases). Germline values: CDR1 SGDLS, CDR2 YYNGEE. V was shortened by 4 bases and J by 7 bases, with 17 bases between the two germline ends. The CDR3 runs 15 residues. The CDR3, as DNA: TGTGCCAGCAGCTCAAGAGGGGGGGCTGGTGAAAAACTGTTTTTT. It yields the protein CASSSRGGAGEKLFF.

The CDR3 here is CASSPGLAGESQYF. In DNA form, the CDR3 reads TGCGCCAGCAGCCCCGGACTAGCGGGAGAGTCGCAGTATTTT. The chain couples TRBV5-1 to TRBJ2-3; 13 positions match TRBD2. Germline V lookup: CDR1 SGHRS, CDR2 YFSETQ. The V segment lost 4 bases and the J segment 10 bases; nucleotides outside the gene matches: 6. The CDR3 runs 14 residues.

The rearrangement links TRBV27 to TRBJ1-1; 9 nucleotides align to TRBD1. Trimming at V came to 2 bases and at J to 5 bases, leaving 0 bases not matched to a gene. The germline V gene has CDR1 MNHEY and CDR2 SMNVEV (reference sequence). This CDR3 spans 13 amino acids. CDR3 DNA: TGTGCCAGCAGTTTAGACAGGGGGACTGAAGCTTTCTTT. Translated: CASSLDRGTEAFF.

CDR3 DNA: TGTGCCAGCAGCCCGACAGGGAATTATGGCTACACCTTC. It codes for CASSPTGNYGYTF. The chain recombines TRBV12-3 or TRBV12-4 with TRBJ1-2; 7 bases map to TRBD1. The CDR3 is 13 residues long. After removal of 6 bases from V and 5 bases from J, the junction contained 6 bases not matched to a gene.

The chain couples TRBV10-3 to TRBJ2-7; TRBD1 agrees at 11 bases. The trim removed 2 bases at V and 6 bases at J, leaving 3 bases unmatched. CDR3 length equals 14 residues. Germline-derived CDR1 and CDR2 are ENHRY and SYGVKD. CDR3 region: CAISETGTGGEQYF. The CDR3 DNA is TGTGCCATCAGTGAGACCGGGACAGGGGGCGAGCAGTACTTC.

V gene TRBV3-1 (or the pseudogene TRBV3-2) combines with J gene TRBJ1-2, with 9 bases matching TRBD1. CDR3 length: 13 residues. Germline V gene data show CDR1 as LGHDT and CDR2 as YNNKEL (reference sequence). V was pared by 3 bases and J by 6 bases, with 2 bases of the junction left unmatched. CDR3 nucleotides: TGTGCCAGCAGCCATCGGACAGGGGATGGCTACACCTTC. This gives the protein CASSHRTGDGYTF.

This chain joins TRBV11-3 and TRBJ1-1; TRBD1 is a possible D gene (5 bases). The germline gives CDR1 SGHNT, CDR2 YENEEA. V was clipped by 0 bases and J by 9 bases, with 11 bases between them. This CDR3 is built from 13 residues. The CDR3: CASSLEAGLQAFF. CDR3 in DNA: TGTGCCAGCAGCTTAGAGGCAGGGCTTCAAGCTTTCTTT.

The genes are TRBV14 and TRBJ2-1; TRBD2 agrees at 12 bases. The V segment lost 3 bases and the J segment 15 bases; nucleotides outside the gene matches: 9. Germline CDR1 SGHDN, CDR2 FVKESK. The CDR3 has 14 residues. Here the CDR3 DNA reads TGTGCCAGCAGCCAGGTTAGGACTAGCGGGAAGAGGTTCTTC. Translated, it gives CASSQVRTSGKRFF.

The chain has TRBV4-2 and TRBJ2-3, with D tentatively TRBD2 (6 bases). CDR3 size: 14 residues. The germline gives CDR1 LGHNA, CDR2 YNFKEQ. The ends were cut back, 2 bases at V and 2 bases at J, with 8 bases in the middle. CDR3 in amino acids: CASSQRDSTDTQYF. CDR3 DNA sequence: TGTGCCAGCAGCCAACGGGACTCCACAGATACGCAGTATTTT.

This chain uses TRBV7-9 with TRBJ2-2; 9 bases agree with TRBD1. Trimming at V came to 8 bases and at J to 6 bases, leaving 10 bases not matched to a gene. Germline values: CDR1 SEHNR, CDR2 FQNEAQ (reference sequence). This CDR3 is 15 amino acids long. The CDR3 sequence is CASRFGTGSSGELFF. Here the CDR3 DNA reads TGTGCCAGCCGATTCGGGACAGGGAGTTCCGGGGAGCTGTTTTTT. The full variable domain, rest sourced from reference TRBV7-9 and TRBJ2-2, is DTGVSQNPRHKITKRGQNVTFRCDPISEHNRLYWYRQTLGQGPEFLTYFQNEAQLEKSRLLSDRFSAERPKGSFSTLEIQRTEQGDSAMYLCASRFGTGSSGELFFGEGSRLTVL.

V and J are TRBV28 and TRBJ1-4; tentatively, D is TRBD1 (5 bases). The CDR3 covers 16 residues. The germline V and J ends were trimmed by 1 base and 4 bases, with 13 bases remaining between them. Per the germline V gene, CDR1 is MDHEN and CDR2 is SYDVKM. The CDR3 here is CASSLLRGSFNEKLFF. CDR3 nucleotides: TGTGCCAGCAGTTTATTAAGGGGCAGTTTTAATGAAAAACTGTTTTTT. The entire variable domain, with the rest obtained from reference TRBV28 and TRBJ1-4, is as follows: DVKVTQSSRYLVKRTGEKVFLECVQDMDHENMFWYRQDPGLGLRLIYFSYDVKMKEKGDIPEGYSVSREKKERFSLILESASTNQTSMYLCASSLLRGSFNEKLFFGSGTQLSVL.

This CDR3 is CASTLAGASTDTQYF. Here the CDR3 DNA reads TGTGCCAGCACCCTAGCGGGGGCTAGCACAGATACGCAGTATTTT. The J gene is TRBJ2-3, the V gene TRBV14; 10 bases match TRBD2. Germline CDR1 is SGHDN and CDR2 is FVKESK. V dropped 7 bases and J dropped 0; count of bases not matched to a gene: 4. The CDR3 has 15 residues.